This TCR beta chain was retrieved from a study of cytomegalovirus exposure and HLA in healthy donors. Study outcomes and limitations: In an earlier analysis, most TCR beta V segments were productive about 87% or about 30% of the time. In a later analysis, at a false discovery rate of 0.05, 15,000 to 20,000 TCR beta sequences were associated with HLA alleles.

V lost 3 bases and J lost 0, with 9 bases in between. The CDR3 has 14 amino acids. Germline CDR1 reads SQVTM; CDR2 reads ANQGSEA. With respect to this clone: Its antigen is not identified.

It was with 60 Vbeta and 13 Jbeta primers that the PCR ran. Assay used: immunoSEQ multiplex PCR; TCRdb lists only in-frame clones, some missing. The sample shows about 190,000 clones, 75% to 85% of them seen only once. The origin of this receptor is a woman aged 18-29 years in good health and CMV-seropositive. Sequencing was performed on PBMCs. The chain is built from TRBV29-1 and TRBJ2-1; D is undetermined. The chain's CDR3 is CSVDRQPSYNEQFF. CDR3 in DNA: TGCAGCGTTGACAGACAACCCTCCTACAATGAGCAGTTCTTC.